These 24 T cell receptor beta chains originate from one sample sequenced in a study of human T cells and chemical hapten exposure. Unseparated into fractions, whole blood served as the source from which total RNA was extracted. TCRdb fed the 5' RACE reads into MiXCR, producing one record per CDR3 protein. The sample lists more than 140,000 distinct CDR3 sequences, approximately 4% occurring once. Receptor source: a female donor in good health.

Comment on this clonotype: A much more abundant neighbour one base away suggests this may be a read error. J is TRBJ1-5 and V is TRBV12-3 or TRBV12-4; D unresolved. The CDR3 is made up of 12 amino acids. The germline V and J ends were trimmed by 3 bases and 6 bases, with 6 bases remaining between them. The CDR3 DNA follows: TGTGCCAGCAGTTTTGGGGTTCAGCCCCAGCATTTT. It is translated as CASSFGVQPQHF.

This clonotype was detected many times. The CDR3 nucleotides read TGTGCCAGCAGCTTATTTTATAGCGGGGGGGCCGGAGAGACCCAGTACTTC. Amino acid sequence: CASSLFYSGGAGETQYF. The genes are TRBV7-6 and TRBJ2-5; 11 nucleotides match TRBD2. Germline assignment: CDR1 SGHVS and CDR2 FNYEAQ. J was trimmed by 4 bases and V by 2 bases; bases with no gene match: 9. The CDR3 covers 17 residues.

Ten or more counts support this clonotype. The J gene is TRBJ1-1, the V gene TRBV30; D may be TRBD1 (5 bases). The CDR3 is 11 residues long. Trimming shortened V by 3 bases and J by 11 bases, and 13 bases separated the two germline ends. The germline V gene has CDR1 GTSNPN and CDR2 SVGIG (reference sequence). The CDR3 nucleotides are TGTGCCTGGAGACTTATACGGGGGGCTTTCTTT. Protein sequence: CAWRLIRGAFF.

This clonotype was observed many times. The J gene is TRBJ2-1, the V gene TRBV7-2; 8 positions match TRBD2. Germline CDR1 reads SGHTA; CDR2 reads FQGNSA. The CDR3 has 15 amino acids. J lost 2 bases, V lost 3 bases, and 3 bases had no gene match. For the CDR3, the DNA is TGTGCCAGCAGCTTCTGGACTAGCACCTACAATGAGCAGTTCTTC. Amino acid sequence: CASSFWTSTYNEQFF.

The sample holds many counts of this clonotype. The rearrangement joins TRBV5-4 to TRBJ1-1; D gene ambiguous. The germline CDR1 and CDR2 sequences are SGHNT and YYREEE (reference sequence). CDR3 length equals 13 residues. Trimming removed 4 bases from V and 8 bases from J, with 15 bases in between. CDR3 amino acids: CASSPQTVAEAFF. The CDR3 DNA follows: TGTGCCAGCAGCCCTCAAACAGTCGCGGAAGCTTTCTTT.

In its sample, this clonotype was seen many times. The chain has TRBV2 and TRBJ1-1, with 8 bases lining up with TRBD1. The germline CDR1 and CDR2 sequences are SNHLY and FYNNEI. The CDR3 covers 17 residues. The V segment lost 6 bases and the J segment 10 bases; nucleotides outside the gene matches: 22. CDR3 sequence: CASRTPRTGYSRPIAFF. CDR3 DNA sequence: TGTGCCAGCAGGACTCCGAGGACAGGGTATAGCCGTCCCATAGCTTTCTTT.

This clonotype was found many times. V gene TRBV19 combines with J gene TRBJ1-1; 8 nucleotides align to TRBD1. V lost 0 bases, J lost 3 bases, and 3 bases stayed unmatched. Germline assignment: CDR1 LNHDA and CDR2 SQIVND (reference sequence). CDR3 size: 15 residues. This CDR3 is CASSIDDRGDTEAFF. For the CDR3, the DNA is TGTGCCAGTAGTATAGACGACAGGGGTGACACTGAAGCTTTCTTT.

This clonotype was recorded a few times. The V gene is TRBV3-1, the J gene TRBJ2-3; tentatively, D is TRBD1 or TRBD2 (5 bases each). V was clipped by 4 bases and J by 3 bases, with 14 bases between them. CDR1 is LGHDT and CDR2 is YNNKEL in the germline V gene (reference sequence). This CDR3 has 15 residues. CDR3 DNA sequence: TGTGCCAGCAGCCCGGGGACCGGGGTGACAGATACGCAGTATTTT. Amino acids: CASSPGTGVTDTQYF.

Many counts were recorded for this clonotype. The chain has TRBV20-1 and TRBJ1-5, with D maybe TRBD1 (5 bases). The germline CDR1 and CDR2 sequences are DFQATT and SNEGSKA (reference sequence). Between the trimmed V and J ends, which lost 5 bases and 9 bases, there was a span of 20 bases. The CDR3 length is 14 residues. The CDR3, as DNA: TGCAGTGCTCAACCGGGACCGGTAACCGGGCCCCAGCATTTT. Translated, it gives CSAQPGPVTGPQHF.

In its sample, this clonotype was seen a few times. V gene TRBV6-4 combines with J gene TRBJ2-1, with a weak D call TRBD2 (6 bases). V gave up 0 bases and J gave up 1 base, with 7 bases separating them. Germline V gives CDR1 MRHNA, CDR2 SNTAGT. This CDR3 has 15 amino acids. The CDR3 sequence: CASSDSAGSYNEQFF. As DNA, the CDR3 is TGTGCCAGCAGTGACTCGGCGGGGTCCTACAATGAGCAGTTCTTC.

This clonotype was detected a few times. This chain links TRBV28 with TRBJ1-1; D is unclear. The V end lost 8 bases, the J end lost 1 base, and 11 bases lay between the germline ends. The CDR3 is made up of 13 amino acids. Germline values: CDR1 MDHEN, CDR2 SYDVKM. The CDR3 nucleotides are TGTGCCAGCTTCAGGCAACGGAACACTGAAGCTTTCTTT. Translation: CASFRQRNTEAFF.

The rearrangement joins TRBV11-2 to TRBJ1-4; 7 bases map to TRBD1. CDR3 length: 16 amino acids. Germline lookup yields CDR1 SGHAT and CDR2 FQNNGV. V trimming: 8 bases; J trimming: 4 bases; junction bases outside the gene matches: 13. DNA for the CDR3: TGTGCCAGCCGGCGAGGCAGGGGACAGCGTAATGAAAAACTGTTTTTT. Protein sequence: CASRRGRGQRNEKLFF. The full variable domain, with the rest looked up from reference TRBV11-2 and TRBJ1-4, is EAGVAQSPRYKIIEKRQSVAFWCNPISGHATLYWYQQILGQGPKLLIQFQNNGVVDDSQLPKDRFSAERLKGVDSTLKIQPAKLEDSAVYLCASRRGRGQRNEKLFFGSGTQLSVL.

This clonotype occurred many times. The chain combines TRBV4-3 with TRBJ2-1; D is unclear. CDR1 is LGHNA, CDR2 YSLEER, per germline. The CDR3 covers 14 residues. The germline V and J ends were trimmed by 6 bases and 3 bases, with 12 bases remaining between them. For the CDR3, the DNA is TGCGCCAGCAGTAATGTGCCGGGCTACAATGAGCAGTTCTTC. Its translation: CASSNVPGYNEQFF.

The sample holds a few counts of this clonotype. A much larger clonotype is one base distant, so this may be a read error. The V and J genes are TRBV10-2 and TRBJ1-2; D is ambiguous. Germline values: CDR1 WSHSY, CDR2 SAAADI. The CDR3 has 14 residues. Trimming cost V 0 bases and J 12 bases, with 17 bases left between them. The CDR3 spells CASSESMWQPPDTF. CDR3 bases: TGCGCCAGCAGTGAGTCGATGTGGCAGCCCCCCGACACCTTC.

This clonotype occurred a few times. The gene calls are TRBV5-1 and TRBJ2-5; D is unclear. The germline V and J ends were trimmed by 0 bases and 0 bases, with 6 bases remaining between them. The length of the CDR3 is 14 residues. From germline, CDR1 is SGHRS and CDR2 YFSETQ. CDR3 amino acids: CASSLARNQETQYF. Written as DNA, the CDR3 is TGCGCCAGCAGCTTGGCCCGGAACCAAGAGACCCAGTACTTC.

This clonotype was counted at least ten times. J is TRBJ2-3 and V is TRBV5-1; TRBD2 agrees at 9 bases. The V gene's germline CDR1 is SGHRS and CDR2 YFSETQ. After removal of 1 base from V and 6 bases from J, the junction contained 6 bases not matched to a gene. This CDR3 has 15 residues. The CDR3 region has the DNA TGCGCCAGCAGCTTGTGGCGGGGGGGCCGGGATACGCAGTATTTT. As protein: CASSLWRGGRDTQYF.

This clonotype was seen ten or more times. J is TRBJ2-1 and V is TRBV10-3; D possibly corresponds to TRBD2 (7 bases). Per germline, CDR1 ENHRY and CDR2 SYGVKD. Trimming removed 2 bases at V and 4 bases at J, with 15 bases between. This CDR3 comprises 16 residues. DNA of the CDR3: TGTGCCATCAGTGAGGGGGGGGCGGGCTCGTACAATGAGCAGTTCTTC. Translating gives CAISEGGAGSYNEQFF.

Concerning this clonotype: A much larger clone lies one base from this, so it may be a read error. The chain combines TRBV7-3 with TRBJ1-1, with TRBD1 as a possible D gene (6 bases). The V gene's germline CDR1 is SGHTA and CDR2 FQGTGA. The CDR3 loop spans 14 amino acids. V was shortened by 5 bases and J by 1 base, with 11 bases between the two germline ends. In DNA form, the CDR3 reads TGTGCCAGCAGCCTAGGGGGGAAGAACACTGAAGCTTTCTTT. The encoded protein is CASSLGGKNTEAFF.

On this clonotype: This may stem from a read error, because a much larger clone lies one nucleotide away. J is TRBJ2-7 and V is TRBV5-6; perhaps TRBD2 as D (6 bases). Germline CDR1 SGHDT, CDR2 YYEEEE. The ends were cut back, 5 bases at V and 5 bases at J, with 20 bases in the middle. The CDR3 consists of 15 residues. In nucleotides, the CDR3 is TGTGCCAGCAGTCCGCGGGACTCGAGTACCGACGAGCAGTACTTC. It specifies CASSPRDSSTDEQYF.

This clonotype has ten or more counts. The genes are TRBV9 and TRBJ1-1; D remains ambiguous. The CDR3 is 13 amino acids. Germline V lookup: CDR1 SGDLS, CDR2 YYNGEE. Trimming left V 4 bases short and J 4 bases short, with 11 bases between. CDR3 loop: CASSTSGFTEAFF. The CDR3 DNA follows: TGTGCCAGCAGCACCTCAGGCTTCACTGAAGCTTTCTTT. Combining the CDR3 with reference TRBV9 and TRBJ1-1 gives the whole variable domain DSGVTQTPKHLITATGQRVTLRCSPRSGDLSVYWYQQSLDQGLQFLIQYYNGEERAKGNILERFSAQQFPDLHSELNLSSLELGDSALYFCASSTSGFTEAFFGQGTRLTVV.

This clonotype was observed many times. This chain links TRBV10-2 with TRBJ1-1; D gene ambiguous. The V end was cut by 6 bases, the J end by 6 bases, with 8 bases between. Germline CDR1 is WSHSY and CDR2 is SAAADI. This CDR3 is built from 11 residues. CDR3 in amino acids: CASRSGAEAFF. CDR3 nucleotide sequence: TGCGCCAGCAGGTCCGGGGCTGAAGCTTTCTTT.

The sample holds a few counts of this clonotype. The V call is TRBV12-3 or TRBV12-4, the J call TRBJ1-5, with TRBD1 matching over 9 bases. The V and J ends lost 6 bases and 0 bases, in that order; junction bases with no gene match: 9. The CDR3 contains 17 residues. The CDR3 nucleotides read TGTGCCAGCAGCCCGGGACAGGGAACATATAGCAATCAGCCCCAGCATTTT. The encoded protein is CASSPGQGTYSNQPQHF.

This clonotype was detected many times. This chain uses TRBV6-5 with TRBJ1-2; 9 bases map to TRBD1. The CDR3 sequence is 14 residues long. Germline V gene data show CDR1 as MNHEY and CDR2 as SVGAGI. Trimming took 10 bases from V and 4 from J; bases not matched to a gene: 10. CDR3 nucleotide sequence: TGTGCCACACAAACGGACAGGGGATCCTATGGCTACACCTTC. This codes for CATQTDRGSYGYTF.

This clonotype was recorded at least ten times. The genes are TRBV5-1 and TRBJ1-2; D gene ambiguous. The V and J ends lost 0 bases and 4 bases respectively, with 13 bases between them. The germline CDR1 and CDR2 sequences are SGHRS and YFSETQ. The CDR3 has 15 residues. The CDR3 is CASSLDGPALYGYTF. As DNA, the CDR3 is TGCGCCAGCAGCTTGGATGGGCCCGCCCTCTATGGCTACACCTTC. Full variable domain (rest looked up from reference TRBV5-1 and TRBJ1-2): KAGVTQTPRYLIKTRGQQVTLSCSPISGHRSVSWYQQTPGQGLQFLFEYFSETQRNKGNFPGRFSGRQFSNSRSEMNVSTLELGDSALYLCASSLDGPALYGYTFGSGTRLTVV.